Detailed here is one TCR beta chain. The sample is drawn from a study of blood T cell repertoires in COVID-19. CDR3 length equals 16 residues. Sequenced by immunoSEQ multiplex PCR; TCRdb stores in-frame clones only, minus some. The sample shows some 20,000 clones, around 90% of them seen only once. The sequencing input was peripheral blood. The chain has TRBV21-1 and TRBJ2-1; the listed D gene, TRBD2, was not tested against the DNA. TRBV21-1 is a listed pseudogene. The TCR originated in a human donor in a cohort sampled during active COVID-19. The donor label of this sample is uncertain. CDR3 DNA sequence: TGTGCCAGCCCAAATGGTGCGGGAGATCTCTACAATGAGCAGTTCTTC. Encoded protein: CASPNGAGDLYNEQFF.